This T cell receptor (beta chain) was sequenced in a study of patients and donors after allogeneic stem cell transplantation. TCRdb re-derived calls from the RT-PCR reads in MiXCR, one entry per CDR3 protein. The top ten clones hold 5% to 6.5% of a sample with some 960,000 distinct CDR3 sequences, about 20% of them seen once. The CDR3 length is 12 residues. Deletions cut 0 bases from V and 6 bases from J, with 7 bases between. Per germline, CDR1 SGHRS and CDR2 YFSETQ. The chain recombines TRBV5-1 with TRBJ2-7; a weak D match, TRBD1 (5 bases). The TCR originated in a human donor who was either an allogeneic HSCT recipient or a stem cell or donor lymphocyte infusion donor (not recorded which). It is not recorded whose cells these are; they may come from a transplant donor. Material for sequencing was blood, either unsorted or a sorted T cell fraction (not recorded which). The CDR3: CASSLAQGEQYF. CDR3 nucleotide sequence: TGCGCCAGCAGCTTGGCCCAGGGCGAGCAGTACTTC.